This T cell receptor beta chain was obtained from a study of human T cells and chemical hapten exposure. Study in general: Among samples, TCR yields varied mainly because of small differences in pooled library volume.

Time point given: pre-sensitization, week 0. Regarding treatment: therapeutic diphenylcyclopropenone sensitization with weekly scalp DPC. CDR1 SEHNR and CDR2 FQNEAQ come from the germline V gene (reference sequence). V shed 2 bases and J shed 1 base, with 8 bases lying between them. The CDR3 consists of 14 residues. TCRdb reprocessed the RACE reads via MiXCR and lists one record per CDR3 protein. This table holds 250,000 or so distinct CDR3 sequences, about 8.6% found once. This clonotype was detected ten times or more. The chain is built from TRBV7-9 and TRBJ1-1; TRBD1 is a possible D gene (5 bases). The receptor comes from a woman between 40 and 55 years old with alopecia areata. Some clones in this sample may be carry-over from other donors' samples. The sample in question was whole blood, obtained in connection with sensitization to the hapten diphenylcyclopropenone (DPC). The CDR3 coding sequence is TGTGCCAGCAGCTTACAGGGCAAGAACACTGAAGCTTTCTTT. Protein sequence: CASSLQGKNTEAFF.